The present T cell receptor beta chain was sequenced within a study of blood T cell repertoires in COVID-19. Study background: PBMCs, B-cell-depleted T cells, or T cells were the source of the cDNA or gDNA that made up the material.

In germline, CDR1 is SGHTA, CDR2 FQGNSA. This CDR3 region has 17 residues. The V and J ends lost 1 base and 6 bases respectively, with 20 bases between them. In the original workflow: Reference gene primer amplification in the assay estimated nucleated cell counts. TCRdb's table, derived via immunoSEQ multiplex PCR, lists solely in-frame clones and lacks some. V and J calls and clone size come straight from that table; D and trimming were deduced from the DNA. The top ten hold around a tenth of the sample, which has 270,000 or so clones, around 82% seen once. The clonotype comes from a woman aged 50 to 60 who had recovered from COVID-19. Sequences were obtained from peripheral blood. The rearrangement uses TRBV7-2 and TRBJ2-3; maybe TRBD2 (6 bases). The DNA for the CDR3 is TGTGCCAGCAGCTTAGAGAGTGGAGGGGCGCCCTACGATACGCAGTATTTT. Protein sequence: CASSLESGGAPYDTQYF.